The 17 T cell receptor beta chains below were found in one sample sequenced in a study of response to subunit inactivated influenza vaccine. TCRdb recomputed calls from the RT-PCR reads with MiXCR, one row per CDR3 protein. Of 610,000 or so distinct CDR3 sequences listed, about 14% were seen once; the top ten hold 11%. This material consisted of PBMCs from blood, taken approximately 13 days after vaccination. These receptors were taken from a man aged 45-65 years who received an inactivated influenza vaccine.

Here the CDR3 DNA reads TGTGCCACCAGCAGTCCTTGGGTTGGGACCCAGTACTTC. Protein sequence: CATSSPWVGTQYF. The V and J genes are TRBV15 and TRBJ2-5; D not resolved. Germline CDR1 is LNHNV and CDR2 is YYDKDF (reference sequence). The CDR3 covers 13 residues. Trimming took 3 bases from V and 7 from J, leaving 12 bases between them.

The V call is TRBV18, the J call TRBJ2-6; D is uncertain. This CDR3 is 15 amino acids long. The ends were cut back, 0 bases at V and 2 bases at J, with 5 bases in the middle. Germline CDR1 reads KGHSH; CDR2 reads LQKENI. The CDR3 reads CASSPPFAGANVLTF. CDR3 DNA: TGTGCCAGCTCACCACCGTTCGCTGGGGCCAACGTCCTGACTTTC. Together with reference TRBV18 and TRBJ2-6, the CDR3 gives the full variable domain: NAGVMQNPRHLVRRRGQEARLRCSPMKGHSHVYWYRQLPEEGLKFMVYLQKENIIDESGMPKERFSAEFPKEGPSILRIQQVVRGDSAAYFCASSPPFAGANVLTFGAGSRLTVL.

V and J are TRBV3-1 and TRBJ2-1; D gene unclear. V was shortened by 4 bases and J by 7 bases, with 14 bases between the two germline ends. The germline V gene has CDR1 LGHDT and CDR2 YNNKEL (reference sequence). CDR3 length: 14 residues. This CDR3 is CASSRGPASNEQFF. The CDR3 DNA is TGTGCCAGCAGCCGTGGGCCAGCTTCTAATGAGCAGTTCTTC.

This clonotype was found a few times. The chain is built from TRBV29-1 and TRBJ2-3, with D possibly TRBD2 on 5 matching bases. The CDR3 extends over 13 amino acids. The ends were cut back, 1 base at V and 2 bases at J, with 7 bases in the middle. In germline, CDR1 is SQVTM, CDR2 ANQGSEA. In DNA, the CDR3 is TGCAGCGTTGAAGGAGGGCACACAGATACGCAGTATTTT. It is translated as CSVEGGHTDTQYF.

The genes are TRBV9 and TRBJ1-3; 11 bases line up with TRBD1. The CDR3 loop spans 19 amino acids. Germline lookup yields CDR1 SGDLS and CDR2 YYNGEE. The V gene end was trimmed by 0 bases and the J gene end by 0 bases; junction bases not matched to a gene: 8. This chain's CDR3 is CASSVGPKGTGGSGNTIYF. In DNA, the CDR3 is TGTGCCAGCAGCGTAGGACCTAAAGGGACAGGGGGCTCTGGAAACACCATATATTTT.

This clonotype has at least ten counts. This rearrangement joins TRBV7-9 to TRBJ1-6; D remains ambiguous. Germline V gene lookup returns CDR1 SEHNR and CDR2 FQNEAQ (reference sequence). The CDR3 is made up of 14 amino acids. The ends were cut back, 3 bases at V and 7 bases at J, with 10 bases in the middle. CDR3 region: CASSLGFRNSPLHF. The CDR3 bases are TGTGCCAGCAGCTTGGGTTTTAGAAATTCACCCCTCCACTTT.

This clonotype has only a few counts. CDR3: CASRPTGLRGHGGELFF. In DNA form, the CDR3 reads TGTGCCAGCAGGCCCACTGGACTTAGGGGGCACGGCGGGGAGCTGTTTTTT. This sequence joins TRBV6-1 and TRBJ2-2, with 7 bases identical to TRBD1. This CDR3 region has 17 residues. Per the germline V gene, CDR1 is MNHNS and CDR2 is SASEGT. J lost 7 bases, V lost 6 bases, and 17 bases had no gene match.

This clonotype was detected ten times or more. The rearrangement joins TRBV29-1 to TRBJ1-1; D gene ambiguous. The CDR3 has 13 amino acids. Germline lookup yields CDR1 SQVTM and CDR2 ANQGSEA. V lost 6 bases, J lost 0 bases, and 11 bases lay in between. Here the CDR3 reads CSVRIDMNTEAFF. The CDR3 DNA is TGCAGCGTGAGAATAGATATGAACACTGAAGCTTTCTTT.

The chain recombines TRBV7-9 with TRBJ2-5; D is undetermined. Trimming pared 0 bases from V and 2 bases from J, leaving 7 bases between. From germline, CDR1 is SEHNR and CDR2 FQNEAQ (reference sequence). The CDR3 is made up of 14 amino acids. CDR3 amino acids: CASSLAADQETQYF. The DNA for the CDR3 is TGTGCCAGCAGCTTAGCGGCCGATCAAGAGACCCAGTACTTC.

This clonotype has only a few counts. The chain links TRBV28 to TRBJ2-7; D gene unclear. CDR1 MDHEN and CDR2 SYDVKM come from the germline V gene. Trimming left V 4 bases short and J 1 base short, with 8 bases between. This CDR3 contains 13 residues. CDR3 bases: TGTGCCAGCAGTTCCAGCCCGTCCTACGAGCAGTACTTC. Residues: CASSSSPSYEQYF. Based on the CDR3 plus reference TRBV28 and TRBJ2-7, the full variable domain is DVKVTQSSRYLVKRTGEKVFLECVQDMDHENMFWYRQDPGLGLRLIYFSYDVKMKEKGDIPEGYSVSREKKERFSLILESASTNQTSMYLCASSSSPSYEQYFGPGTRLTVT.

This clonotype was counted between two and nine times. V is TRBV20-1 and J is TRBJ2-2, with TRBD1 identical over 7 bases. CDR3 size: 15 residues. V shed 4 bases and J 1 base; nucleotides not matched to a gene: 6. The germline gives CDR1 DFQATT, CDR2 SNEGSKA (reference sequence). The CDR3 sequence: CSATMGQRNTGELFF. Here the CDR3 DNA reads TGCAGTGCTACAATGGGACAGAGGAACACCGGGGAGCTGTTTTTT.

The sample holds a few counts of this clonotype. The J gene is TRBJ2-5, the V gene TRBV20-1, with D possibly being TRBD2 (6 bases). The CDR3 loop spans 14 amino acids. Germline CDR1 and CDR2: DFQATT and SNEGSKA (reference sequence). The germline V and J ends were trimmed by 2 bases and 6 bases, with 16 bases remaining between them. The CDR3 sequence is CSARLAGPRKTQYF. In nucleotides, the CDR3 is TGCAGTGCTAGACTGGCGGGGCCGAGGAAGACCCAGTACTTC.

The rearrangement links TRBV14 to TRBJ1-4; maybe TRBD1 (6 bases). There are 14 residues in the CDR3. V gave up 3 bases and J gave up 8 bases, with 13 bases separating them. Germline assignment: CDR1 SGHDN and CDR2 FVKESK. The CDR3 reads CASSQLDSSEKLFF. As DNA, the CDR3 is TGTGCCAGCAGCCAGCTGGACAGTTCCGAAAAACTGTTTTTT.

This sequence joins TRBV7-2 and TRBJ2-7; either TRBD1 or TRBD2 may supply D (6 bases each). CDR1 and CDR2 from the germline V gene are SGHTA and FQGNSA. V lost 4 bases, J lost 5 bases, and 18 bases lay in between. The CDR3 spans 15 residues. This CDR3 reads CASSSTGSGAHEQYF. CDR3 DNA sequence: TGTGCCAGCAGCTCCACCGGATCGGGGGCCCACGAGCAGTACTTC. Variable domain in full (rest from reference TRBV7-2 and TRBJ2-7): GAGVSQSPSNKVTEKGKDVELRCDPISGHTALYWYRQSLGQGLEFLIYFQGNSAPDKSGLPSDRFSAERTGGSVSTLTIQRTQQEDSAVYLCASSSTGSGAHEQYFGPGTRLTVT.

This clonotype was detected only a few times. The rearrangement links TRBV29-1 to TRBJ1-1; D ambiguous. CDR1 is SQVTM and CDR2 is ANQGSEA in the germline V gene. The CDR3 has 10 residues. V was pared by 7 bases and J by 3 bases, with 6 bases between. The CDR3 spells CSGGDTEAFF. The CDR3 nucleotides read TGCAGCGGTGGGGACACTGAAGCTTTCTTT.

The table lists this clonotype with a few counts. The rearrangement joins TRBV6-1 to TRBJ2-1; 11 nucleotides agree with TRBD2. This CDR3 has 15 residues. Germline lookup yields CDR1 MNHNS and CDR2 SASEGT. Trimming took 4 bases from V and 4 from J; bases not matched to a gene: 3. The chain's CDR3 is CASSGGLAVYNEQFF. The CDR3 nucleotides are TGTGCCAGCAGTGGGGGACTAGCGGTATACAATGAGCAGTTCTTC.

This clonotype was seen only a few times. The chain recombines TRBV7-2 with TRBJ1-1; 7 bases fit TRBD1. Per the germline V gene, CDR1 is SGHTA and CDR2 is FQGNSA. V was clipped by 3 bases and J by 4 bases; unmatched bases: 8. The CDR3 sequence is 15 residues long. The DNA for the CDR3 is TGTGCCAGCAGCTTTCGCAGGGGGGGAGGCACTGAAGCTTTCTTT. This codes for CASSFRRGGGTEAFF.